Reported below is one TCR beta chain. The antigen is unknown. This record comes from a study of cytomegalovirus exposure and HLA in healthy donors. Germline CDR1 SGHDT, CDR2 YYEEEE. Trimming pared 3 bases from V and 5 bases from J, leaving 18 bases between. This CDR3 has 15 residues. Vbeta (60) and Jbeta (13) primers were used in the PCR. Sequencing was performed with immunoSEQ multiplex PCR; in TCRdb, only in-frame clones are kept and a portion is missing. This sample has roughly 130,000 clones; approximately 72% occur once, and the top ten carry approximately 2.9%. Whole-study results and caveats: TRBV6-2, TRBV6-3 and some other V segments were unresolvable in 87-base-pair reads. In vitro testing confirmed a few CMV-associated chains as specific for CMV antigens. A later analysis revealed that TCR association rates differed between HLA loci, peaking at DRB1 and bottoming out at HLA-C.

The receptor was derived from a human donor in good health. Sequences were obtained from PBMCs. V and J are TRBV5-6 and TRBJ2-7; a weak D match, TRBD2 (6 bases). CDR3 protein: CASSSWGGMGDEQYF. The CDR3, as DNA: TGTGCCAGCAGCTCGTGGGGCGGGATGGGCGACGAGCAGTACTTC.